This TCR beta chain was identified in a study of graft-versus-host responses after intestinal transplantation. Across the study: Recipients obtained multivisceral, liver-intestinal, or isolated intestinal transplants. Anti-thymocyte globulin induction was given to all recipients, followed by tacrolimus and steroids for 3 to 4 years.

Overall study results and limits: Early post-transplant declines in HvG were associated with peak levels of circulating GvH clones.

The repertoire was sequenced with immunoSEQ multiplex PCR; TCRdb's copy has only in-frame clones and lacks some. In the table there are 80,000 to 100,000 clones, 92% of which are singletons. Comment on this clone: What it binds is unknown.

Germline-derived CDR1 and CDR2 are MNHNY and SVGAGI (reference sequence). With 10 bases clipped from V and 2 bases from J, the junction kept 7 bases outside the gene matches. CDR3 length equals 13 residues. This rearrangement joins TRBV6-6 to TRBJ2-7, with TRBD1 matching over 8 bases. Source: unstimulated CD4+ T cells sorted from spleen or lymph node cells, taken before intestinal transplant. This clonotype was obtained from a human donor who received an intestinal transplant. CDR3 DNA sequence: TGTGCCACCACCGGACAGGGTCCCTACGAGCAGTACTTC. This gives the protein CATTGQGPYEQYF.